This entry lists 31 T cell receptor beta chains sequenced from one sample in a study of CD8 T cells in ankylosing spondylitis. The study, taken as a whole, reports: Within ankylosing spondylitis blood, a TCR beta motif made up of several highly homologous variants appeared to be characteristic.

A single record per CDR3 protein comes from TCRdb applying MiXCR to the 5' RACE reads. The table includes 330,000 or so distinct CDR3 sequences, roughly 8% detected once. Their specific antigens are unknown. Sequencing used blood, either unsorted or a sorted T cell fraction (not recorded which). The receptors were sampled from a male donor with ankylosing spondylitis.

The chain has TRBV9 and TRBJ2-2; D tentatively fits TRBD1 or TRBD2 (5 bases each). The V end was cut by 10 bases, the J end by 1 base, with 14 bases between. CDR3 size: 14 residues. CDR1 and CDR2 (germline): SGDLS, YYNGEE. The CDR3 DNA is TGTGCCGGGCGCCGGGGCGAGAACACCGGGGAGCTGTTTTTT. This gives the protein CAGRRGENTGELFF.

This chain uses TRBV11-3 with TRBJ2-2; 12 bases are a match to TRBD2. The junction had 7 bases not matched to a gene; V was cut back by 5 bases and J by 6 bases. CDR1 and CDR2 from the germline V gene are SGHNT and YENEEA. CDR3 size: 16 residues. Here the CDR3 reads CASSRRLAGVPGELFF. In nucleotides, the CDR3 is TGTGCCAGCAGCCGAAGACTAGCGGGAGTTCCCGGGGAGCTGTTTTTT.

The V call is TRBV5-1, the J call TRBJ2-2; 7 bases line up with TRBD1. The J segment lost 4 bases and the V segment lost 0 bases, leaving 6 bases of the junction unmatched. This CDR3 is built from 16 residues. Per the germline V gene, CDR1 is SGHRS and CDR2 is YFSETQ. CDR3 nucleotide sequence: TGCGCCAGCAGCTTGGCCGGGGACAGTTCCACCGGGGAGCTGTTTTTT. Amino acid sequence: CASSLAGDSSTGELFF.

This clonotype was detected only a few times. The rearrangement links TRBV29-1 to TRBJ1-1, with D tentatively TRBD1 (5 bases). Germline V gives CDR1 SQVTM, CDR2 ANQGSEA. The V end was cut by 2 bases, the J end by 4 bases, with 14 bases between. There are 14 residues in the CDR3. Here the CDR3 DNA reads TGCAGCGTTGAATCGTGGCAGGGTAGCACTGAAGCTTTCTTT. It is translated as CSVESWQGSTEAFF.

The rearrangement links TRBV10-3 to TRBJ1-5; D is unresolved. The germline gives CDR1 ENHRY, CDR2 SYGVKD. V gave up 10 bases and J gave up 4 bases, with 14 bases separating them. The CDR3 extends over 13 amino acids. This CDR3 is CARRWGENQPQHF. CDR3 bases: TGTGCCAGACGTTGGGGAGAGAATCAGCCCCAGCATTTT.

The chain uses TRBV27 and TRBJ2-7; TRBD1 agrees at 10 bases. This CDR3 comprises 14 residues. The germline V gene has CDR1 MNHEY and CDR2 SMNVEV (reference sequence). Trimming removed 2 bases from V and 6 bases from J; junction bases left unmatched: 4. The CDR3 region is CASSLDRGLSEQYF. The CDR3 nucleotides are TGTGCCAGCAGTTTAGACAGGGGGCTCTCCGAGCAGTACTTC.

This clonotype showed up just a few times. The chain combines TRBV7-2 with TRBJ2-1; 8 bases match TRBD2. CDR3 length: 14 residues. Germline values: CDR1 SGHTA, CDR2 FQGNSA. V was clipped by 4 bases and J by 2 bases; unmatched bases: 1. The chain's CDR3 is CASSWGLAYNEQFF. The CDR3, as DNA: TGTGCCAGCAGCTGGGGACTAGCCTACAATGAGCAGTTCTTC.

The chain combines TRBV4-2 with TRBJ1-5, with D tentatively TRBD1 (6 bases). This CDR3 has 17 amino acids. Between the trimmed V and J ends, which lost 0 bases and 4 bases, there was a span of 16 bases. Germline lookup yields CDR1 LGHNA and CDR2 YNFKEQ. CDR3 loop: CASSQDLGGQGNQPQHF. In nucleotides, the CDR3 is TGTGCCAGCAGCCAAGATCTAGGGGGGCAGGGGAATCAGCCCCAGCATTTT.

V usage is TRBV2 and J usage is TRBJ2-5; D not resolved. Germline CDR1 reads SNHLY; CDR2 reads FYNNEI. V lost 1 base and J lost 2, with 8 bases in between. The CDR3 has 14 residues. The chain's CDR3 is CASSEDTRQETQYF. CDR3 DNA sequence: TGTGCCAGCAGTGAAGATACACGGCAAGAGACCCAGTACTTC.

V and J are TRBV29-1 and TRBJ2-7, with D possibly TRBD2 on 7 matching bases. The V end lost 8 bases, the J end lost 5 bases, and 19 bases lay between the germline ends. The CDR3 length is 13 residues. In germline, CDR1 is SQVTM, CDR2 ANQGSEA. The CDR3 sequence is CSFNRGAVNEQYF. CDR3 DNA: TGCAGCTTTAATCGGGGGGCGGTCAACGAGCAGTACTTC.

The sample holds a few counts of this clonotype. In DNA, the CDR3 is TGCAGTGCTTCTCTTCGGGGGGAGGGCACTGAAGCTTTCTTT. Residues: CSASLRGEGTEAFF. The rearrangement joins TRBV20-1 to TRBJ1-1; possibly TRBD1 for D (5 bases). The V and J ends lost 5 bases and 4 bases respectively, with 17 bases between them. Germline CDR1 is DFQATT and CDR2 is SNEGSKA (reference sequence). There are 14 residues in the CDR3.

This clonotype has only a few counts. The CDR3 sequence is CASSGGLAEYNEQFF. CDR3 DNA sequence: TGTGCCAGCAGCGGGGGGCTAGCGGAGTACAATGAGCAGTTCTTC. The V call is TRBV7-9, the J call TRBJ2-1; possible D gene TRBD2, 7 bases. Trimming took off 5 bases at V and 4 bases at J, with 15 bases between the two ends. Germline-derived CDR1 and CDR2 are SEHNR and FQNEAQ (reference sequence). CDR3 length: 15 amino acids.

The CDR3 region is CASSPVTHQGNTIYF. CDR3 sequence (DNA): TGCGCCAGCAGCCCCGTGACCCATCAGGGAAACACCATATATTTT. The chain recombines TRBV4-3 with TRBJ1-3; unclear D gene. The CDR3 has 15 residues. The germline V and J ends were trimmed by 4 bases and 4 bases, with 14 bases remaining between them. CDR1 and CDR2 from the germline V gene are LGHNA and YSLEER.

In this sample, this clonotype turned up a few times. The chain joins TRBV12-3 or TRBV12-4 to TRBJ2-1; 7 bases fit TRBD1. CDR3 length equals 11 residues. This CDR3 reads CATGSYNEQFF. The CDR3 bases are TGTGCGACAGGGTCCTACAATGAGCAGTTCTTC.

This clonotype was seen a few times. The chain's CDR3 is CSVGPQSGYFF. Written as DNA, the CDR3 is TGCAGCGTTGGTCCGCAGAGCGGATACTTCTTT. The chain carries TRBV29-1 and TRBJ1-1; D unclear. The CDR3 has 11 residues. Germline V CDR1 and CDR2: SQVTM, ANQGSEA. Trimming stripped 4 bases from V and 14 bases from J, with 17 bases between.

This chain uses TRBV2 with TRBJ2-4; D gene ambiguous. Per the germline V gene, CDR1 is SNHLY and CDR2 is FYNNEI. The CDR3 loop spans 13 amino acids. V shed 4 bases and J shed 2 bases, with 6 bases lying between them. CDR3 bases: TGTGCCAGCAGTGCGGAAACCAAAAACATTCAGTACTTC. Amino acids: CASSAETKNIQYF. The variable domain in full, with the rest retrieved from reference TRBV2 and TRBJ2-4, is EPEVTQTPSHQVTQMGQEVILRCVPISNHLYFYWYRQILGQKVEFLVSFYNNEISEKSEIFDDQFSVERPDGSNFTLKIRSTKLEDSAMYFCASSAETKNIQYFGAGTRLSVL.

The V gene is TRBV6-5, the J gene TRBJ2-6; 7 bases agree with TRBD1. The length of the CDR3 is 15 residues. The V gene end was trimmed by 4 bases and the J gene end by 3 bases; junction bases not matched to a gene: 3. Germline loops: CDR1 MNHEY, CDR2 SVGAGI. In DNA form, the CDR3 reads TGTGCCAGCAGTTCAGACAGGGTTGGGGCCAACGTCCTGACTTTC. This codes for CASSSDRVGANVLTF.

Ten or more counts support this clonotype. The CDR3, as DNA: TGTGCCAGCAGAGGGGGGGGCACGGGGATTCAGTACTTC. This translates into CASRGGGTGIQYF. This chain connects TRBV28 to TRBJ2-4; possible D gene TRBD2, 7 bases. Germline V gene lookup returns CDR1 MDHEN and CDR2 SYDVKM. The CDR3 totals 13 residues. V was trimmed by 6 bases and J by 10 bases, leaving 16 bases between them.

The sample holds many counts of this clonotype. V and J are TRBV9 and TRBJ2-3; D is undetermined. Trimming pared 2 bases from V and 5 bases from J, leaving 9 bases between. This CDR3 is built from 13 residues. Germline CDR1 SGDLS, CDR2 YYNGEE. This chain's CDR3 is CASSVSWGDTQYF. The CDR3 DNA reads TGTGCCAGCAGCGTCTCCTGGGGAGATACGCAGTATTTT.

The chain is built from TRBV12-3 or TRBV12-4 and TRBJ2-3, with TRBD2 as a possible D gene (7 bases). The CDR3 consists of 15 residues. V was clipped by 5 bases and J by 8 bases, with 20 bases between them. The CDR3 nucleotides are TGTGCCAGCAGTCCTTTTGGGGGAGGGGGTGGTACGCAGTATTTT. Translating gives CASSPFGGGGGTQYF.

The gene calls are TRBV27 and TRBJ2-5; 13 bases match TRBD2. The CDR3 loop spans 16 amino acids. V was pared by 5 bases and J by 5 bases, with 8 bases of the junction left unmatched. The germline CDR1 and CDR2 sequences are MNHEY and SMNVEV (reference sequence). CDR3 nucleotide sequence: TGTGCCAGCAGTACAACGGGACTAGCGGGATGGGAGACCCAGTACTTC. Translation: CASSTTGLAGWETQYF.

This clonotype was seen a handful of times. The V call is TRBV20-1, the J call TRBJ1-4; the D gene is possibly TRBD1 (5 bases). CDR3 size: 11 residues. CDR1 and CDR2 (germline): DFQATT, SNEGSKA (reference sequence). V was clipped by 7 bases and J by 5 bases, with 8 bases between them. In nucleotides, the CDR3 is TGCAGTGGGCGGGGGAATGAAAAACTGTTTTTT. As protein: CSGRGNEKLFF.

A few counts support this clonotype. The chain employs TRBV29-1 and TRBJ1-4, with D tentatively TRBD1 (6 bases). Trimming shortened V by 6 bases and J by 7 bases, and 15 bases separated the two germline ends. The length of the CDR3 is 13 residues. Germline V gene lookup returns CDR1 SQVTM and CDR2 ANQGSEA. The CDR3 sequence is CSVRTDGSEKLFF. CDR3 sequence (DNA): TGCAGCGTCCGGACAGACGGGAGTGAAAAACTGTTTTTT.

The V and J genes are TRBV2 and TRBJ2-3, with 13 bases identical to TRBD2. CDR1 and CDR2 from the germline V gene are SNHLY and FYNNEI. The length of the CDR3 is 13 residues. Trimming removed 9 bases from V and 6 bases from J; junction bases left unmatched: 3. The chain's CDR3 is CARGLAGVDTQYF. For the CDR3, the DNA is TGTGCCAGAGGACTAGCGGGAGTTGATACGCAGTATTTT.

The genes are TRBV18 and TRBJ2-1; D is ambiguous. The CDR3 runs to 16 residues. Trimming removed 1 base from V and 1 base from J, with 11 bases in between. The germline V gene has CDR1 KGHSH and CDR2 LQKENI. The CDR3 DNA sequence: TGTGCCAGCTCACCACTCAGCACGAGGTCCTACAATGAGCAGTTCTTC. It yields the protein CASSPLSTRSYNEQFF.

The table lists this clonotype with a few counts. CDR3 protein: CSARAGTSYNEQFF. Written as DNA, the CDR3 is TGCAGTGCTAGGGCCGGGACTAGCTACAATGAGCAGTTCTTC. The chain combines TRBV20-1 with TRBJ2-1; 8 bases are a match to TRBD2. The CDR3 has 14 residues. Germline lookup yields CDR1 DFQATT and CDR2 SNEGSKA (reference sequence). With 3 bases clipped from V and 3 bases from J, the junction kept 4 bases outside the gene matches.

The chain uses TRBV6-5 and TRBJ2-5; possible D gene TRBD2, 6 bases. Trimming shortened V by 2 bases and J by 5 bases, and 15 bases separated the two germline ends. In germline, CDR1 is MNHEY, CDR2 SVGAGI. This CDR3 region has 15 residues. As DNA, the CDR3 is TGTGCCAGCAGTTACGATGGAGGGTTTCGGGAGACCCAGTACTTC. Its protein product is CASSYDGGFRETQYF.

This clonotype was seen many times. This chain links TRBV14 with TRBJ1-1; 9 nucleotides agree with TRBD1. V shed 7 bases, J shed 2 bases, and the junction held 17 bases outside the gene matches. Germline CDR1 and CDR2: SGHDN and FVKESK. The CDR3 totals 18 residues. The CDR3 DNA follows: TGTGCCAGCACAGCATTGACCGGGACAGGGATCTCAAACACTGAAGCTTTCTTT. Its protein is CASTALTGTGISNTEAFF. Using reference TRBV14 and TRBJ1-1 for the parts outside the CDR3, the full variable domain is EAGVTQFPSHSVIEKGQTVTLRCDPISGHDNLYWYRRVMGKEIKFLLHFVKESKQDESGMPNNRFLAERTGGTYSTLKVQPAELEDSGVYFCASTALTGTGISNTEAFFGQGTRLTVV.

The chain joins TRBV3-1 to TRBJ2-1; the match to TRBD2 covers 8 bases. This CDR3 spans 15 amino acids. In germline, CDR1 is LGHDT, CDR2 YNNKEL (reference sequence). V was clipped by 4 bases and J by 4 bases; unmatched bases: 6. The CDR3: CASSRLAPNYNEQFF. Written as DNA, the CDR3 is TGTGCCAGCAGCCGACTAGCGCCAAATTACAATGAGCAGTTCTTC.

In this sample, this clonotype turned up a few times. The V call is TRBV30, the J call TRBJ1-5; 7 bases map to TRBD1. The trim removed 4 bases at V and 2 bases at J, leaving 2 bases unmatched. The germline CDR1 and CDR2 sequences are GTSNPN and SVGIG (reference sequence). The CDR3 has 13 amino acids. CDR3 coding DNA: TGTGCCTGGAACAGGGGTGGCAATCAGCCCCAGCATTTT. Its translation is CAWNRGGNQPQHF.

This clonotype was observed at least ten times. V is TRBV29-1 and J is TRBJ2-3; TRBD2 matches at 9 bases. Trimming cost V 1 base and J 1 base; bases outside gene matches: 0. CDR3 length equals 14 residues. Germline lookup yields CDR1 SQVTM and CDR2 ANQGSEA. The CDR3 sequence: CSVEGLAGTDTQYF. CDR3 DNA: TGCAGCGTTGAAGGACTAGCGGGCACAGATACGCAGTATTTT.